These T cell receptor beta chains were read from a single sample in a study of blood T cell repertoires in COVID-19. Clones were read by immunoSEQ multiplex PCR, and TCRdb kept only the in-frame ones, dropping some. This table has 300,000 to 500,000 clones, 88% appearing once. Sequencing used PBMCs or T cells enriched from blood (not recorded which). Every receptor here comes from a woman younger than 45 with acute COVID-19. Each CDR3 is given with its conserved first and last residue. The order of the fields is CDR3 DNA, CDR3 protein, D gene, J gene, V gene, clone size. D genes are given only for firm matches. Clone size, where shown, is once, few, many, or a class for clones that have expanded.

TGTGCCAGCAGTGACTCGATTTACAGCTCCCTCCACTTT CASSDSIYSSLHF NA TRBJ1-6 TRBV6-4 few
TGCAGCGCCGATGGGGACTCCGGGACAGGCGCTTATGAATACACCTTC CSADGDSGTGAYEYTF TRBD1 TRBJ1-2 TRBV29-1 NA
TGTGCCAGCAGTGAAAGAGGAGCCTACAATGAGCAGTTCTTC CASSERGAYNEQFF NA TRBJ2-1 TRBV6-1 NA
TGCGCCAGCAGCCCGGCCACCGGGACTAGCGGGGGGTATGAGCAGTTCTTC CASSPATGTSGGYEQFF TRBD2 TRBJ2-1 TRBV4-3 few
TGTGCCAGCAGCCCTGGACAGACGAACTATGGCTACACCTTC CASSPGQTNYGYTF NA TRBJ1-2 TRBV7-2 NA
TGTGCCACCGGGGACAGGGGGACAGATACGCAGTATTTT CATGDRGTDTQYF TRBD1 TRBJ2-3 TRBV24-1 NA
TGTGCCAGTAGTATTACCGACAGGGGAAGCGCTGAAGCTTTCTTT CASSITDRGSAEAFF TRBD1 TRBJ1-1 TRBV19 NA
TGCGCCAGCAGCTCGGAAGGGGCAGGGGCTGATTCACCCCTCCACTTT CASSSEGAGADSPLHF NA TRBJ1-6 TRBV5-1 NA
TGTGCCAGCAGCGCCCAACTAGCGGGGCCTAATGAGCAGTTCTTC CASSAQLAGPNEQFF TRBD2 TRBJ2-1 TRBV11-2 NA
TGTGCCAGCAGCTTACTCGGGACAGGGAACGGCTACACCTTC CASSLLGTGNGYTF TRBD1 TRBJ1-2 TRBV7-2 NA
TGTGCCAGCAGCTTAACACAGGCACGATACGAGCAGTACTTC CASSLTQARYEQYF NA TRBJ2-7 TRBV7-2 few